This TCR beta chain was identified in a study of cytomegalovirus exposure and HLA in healthy donors. About the research overall: Early released data comprised 80 million to 100 million unique TCRs from HLA-typed donors.

This clone was seen more than once but under ten times. Its specificity is unknown. Per the germline V gene, CDR1 is ENHRY and CDR2 is SYGVKD. Between the trimmed V and J ends, which lost 0 bases and 3 bases, there was a span of 6 bases. The CDR3 is 13 residues long. A multiplex PCR was run with 60 Vbeta primers and 13 Jbeta primers. Profiling relied on immunoSEQ multiplex PCR, and the TCRdb table lists in-frame clones only, not all of them. Of about 160,000 clones in the sample, roughly nine tenths are singletons; the top ten hold 0.75% to 0.95%. Study results and caveats: Highest at DRB1 and lowest at HLA-C, TCR association rates differed among HLA loci in a later analysis.

V is TRBV10-3 and J is TRBJ2-7; unclear D gene. Material for sequencing was PBMCs. The source of this sequence is a woman aged 25-40 years in good health and CMV-seronegative. As DNA, the CDR3 is TGTGCCATCAGTGAGTCTGAGTTCTACGAGCAGTACTTC. Translating it yields CAISESEFYEQYF.